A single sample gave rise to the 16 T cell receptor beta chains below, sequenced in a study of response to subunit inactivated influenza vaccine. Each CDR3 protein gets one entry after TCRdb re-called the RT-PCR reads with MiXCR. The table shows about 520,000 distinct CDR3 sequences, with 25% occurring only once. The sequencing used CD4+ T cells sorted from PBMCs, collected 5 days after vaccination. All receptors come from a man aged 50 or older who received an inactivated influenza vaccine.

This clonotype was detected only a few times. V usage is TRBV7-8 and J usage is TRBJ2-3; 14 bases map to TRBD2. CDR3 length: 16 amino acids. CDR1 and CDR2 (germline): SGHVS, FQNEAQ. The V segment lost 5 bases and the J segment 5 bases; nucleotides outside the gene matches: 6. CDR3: CASSRLAGGQIDTQYF. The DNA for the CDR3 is TGTGCCAGCAGCCGACTAGCGGGAGGGCAAATAGATACGCAGTATTTT.

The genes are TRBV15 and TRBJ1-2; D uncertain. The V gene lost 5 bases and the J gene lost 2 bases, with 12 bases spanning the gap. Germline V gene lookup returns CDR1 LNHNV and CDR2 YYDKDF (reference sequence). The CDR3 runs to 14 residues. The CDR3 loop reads CATSLRERNYGYTF. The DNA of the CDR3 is TGTGCCACCAGCCTCCGGGAGCGCAACTATGGCTACACCTTC.

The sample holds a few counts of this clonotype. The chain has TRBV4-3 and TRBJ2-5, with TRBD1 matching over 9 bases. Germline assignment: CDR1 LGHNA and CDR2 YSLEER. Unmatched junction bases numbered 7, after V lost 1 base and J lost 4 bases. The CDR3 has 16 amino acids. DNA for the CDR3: TGCGCCAGCAGCCAAGCCGGGACAGGGATTAGAGAGACCCAGTACTTC. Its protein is CASSQAGTGIRETQYF.

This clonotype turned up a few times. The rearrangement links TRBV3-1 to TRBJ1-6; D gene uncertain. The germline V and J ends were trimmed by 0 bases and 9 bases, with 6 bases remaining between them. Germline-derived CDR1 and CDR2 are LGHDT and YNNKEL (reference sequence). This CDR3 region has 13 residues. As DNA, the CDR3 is TGTGCCAGCAGCCAAGATAGAAGTTCACCCCTCCACTTT. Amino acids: CASSQDRSSPLHF.

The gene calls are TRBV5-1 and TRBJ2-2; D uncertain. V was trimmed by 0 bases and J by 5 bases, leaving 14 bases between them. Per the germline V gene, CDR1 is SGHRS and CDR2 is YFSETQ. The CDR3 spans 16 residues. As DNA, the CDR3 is TGCGCCAGCAGCTTGGACCACAGCCCCCGGACCGGGGAGCTGTTTTTT. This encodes CASSLDHSPRTGELFF.

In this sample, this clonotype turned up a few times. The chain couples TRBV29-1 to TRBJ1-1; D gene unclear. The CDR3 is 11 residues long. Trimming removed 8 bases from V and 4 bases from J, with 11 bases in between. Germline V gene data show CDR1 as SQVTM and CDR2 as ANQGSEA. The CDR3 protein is CSLRTGTEAFF. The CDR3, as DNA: TGCAGCTTAAGGACCGGCACTGAAGCTTTCTTT.

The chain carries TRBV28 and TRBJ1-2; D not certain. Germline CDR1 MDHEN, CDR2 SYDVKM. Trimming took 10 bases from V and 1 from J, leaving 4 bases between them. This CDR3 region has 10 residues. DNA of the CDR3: TGTGCCACGCATAACTATGGCTACACCTTC. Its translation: CATHNYGYTF.

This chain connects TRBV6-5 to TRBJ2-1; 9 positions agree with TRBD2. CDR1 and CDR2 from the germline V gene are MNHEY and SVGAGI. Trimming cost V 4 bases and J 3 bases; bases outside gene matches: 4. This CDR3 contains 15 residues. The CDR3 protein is CASSSLAGSYNEQFF. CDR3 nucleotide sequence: TGTGCCAGCAGTTCTCTAGCGGGAAGCTACAATGAGCAGTTCTTC.

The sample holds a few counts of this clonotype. The CDR3 nucleotides are TGCGCCAGCAGCCAAGATCTGACTAGCGGGGGGGTTGGTACGCAGTATTTT. Its protein is CASSQDLTSGGVGTQYF. V gene TRBV4-1 combines with J gene TRBJ2-3; TRBD2 aligns across 14 bases. V lost 0 bases to trimming and J lost 8 bases; unmatched junction nucleotides: 7. CDR1 is MGHRA and CDR2 is YSYEKL in the germline V gene. The CDR3 contains 17 residues.

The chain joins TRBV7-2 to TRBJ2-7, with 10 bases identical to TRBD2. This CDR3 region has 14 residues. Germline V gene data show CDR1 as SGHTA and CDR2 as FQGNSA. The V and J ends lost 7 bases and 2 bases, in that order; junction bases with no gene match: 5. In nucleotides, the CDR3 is TGTGCCAGCACCCCCACTAGCGGGGCCTACGAGCAGTACTTC. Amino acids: CASTPTSGAYEQYF.

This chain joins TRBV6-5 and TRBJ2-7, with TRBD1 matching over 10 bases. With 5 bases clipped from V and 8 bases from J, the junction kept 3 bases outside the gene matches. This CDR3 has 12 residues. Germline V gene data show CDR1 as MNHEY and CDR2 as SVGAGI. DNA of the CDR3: TGTGCCAGCAGTCGGGACAGGGGTAAGCAGTACTTC. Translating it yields CASSRDRGKQYF.

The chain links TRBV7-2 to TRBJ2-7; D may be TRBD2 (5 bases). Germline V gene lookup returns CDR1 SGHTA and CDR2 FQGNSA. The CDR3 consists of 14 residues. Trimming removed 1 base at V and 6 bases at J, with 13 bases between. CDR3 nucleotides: TGTGCCAGCAGCTTAGTAGTTGGGAGTGGCGAGCAGTACTTC. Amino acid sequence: CASSLVVGSGEQYF.

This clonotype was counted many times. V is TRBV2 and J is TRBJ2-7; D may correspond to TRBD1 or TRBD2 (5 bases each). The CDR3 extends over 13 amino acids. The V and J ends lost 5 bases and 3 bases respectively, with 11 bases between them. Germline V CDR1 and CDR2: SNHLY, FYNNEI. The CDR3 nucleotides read TGTGCCAGCAGTTCGGGACGGGTCTACGAGCAGTACTTC. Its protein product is CASSSGRVYEQYF.

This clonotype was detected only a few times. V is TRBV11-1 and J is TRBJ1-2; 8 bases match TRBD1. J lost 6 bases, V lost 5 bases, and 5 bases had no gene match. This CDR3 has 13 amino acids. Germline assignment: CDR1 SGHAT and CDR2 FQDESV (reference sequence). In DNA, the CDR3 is TGTGCCAGCAGCCCTGACAGGGGAGATGGCTACACCTTC. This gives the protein CASSPDRGDGYTF.

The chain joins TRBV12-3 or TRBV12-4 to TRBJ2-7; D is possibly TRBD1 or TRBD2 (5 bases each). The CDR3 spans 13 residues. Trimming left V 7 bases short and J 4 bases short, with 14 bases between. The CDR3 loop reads CASTRQGPYEQYF. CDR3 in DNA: TGTGCCAGCACTCGGCAGGGACCATACGAGCAGTACTTC.

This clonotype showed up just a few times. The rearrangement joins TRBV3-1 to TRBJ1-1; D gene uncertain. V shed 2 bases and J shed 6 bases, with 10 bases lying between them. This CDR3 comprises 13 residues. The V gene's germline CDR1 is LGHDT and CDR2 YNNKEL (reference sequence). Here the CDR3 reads CASSQRETSEAFF. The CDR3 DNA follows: TGTGCCAGCAGCCAACGGGAGACCTCTGAAGCTTTCTTT.